The 12 T cell receptor beta chains given below trace back to one sample, sequenced in a study of T cell repertoires in cytomegalovirus infection. TCRdb re-analysed the reads in MiXCR, keeping a single row per CDR3 protein. The sample lists roughly 630,000 distinct CDR3 sequences, 20% to 25% occurring once. Sequenced input: CD8+ T cells from PBMCs. These receptors originate from a human donor in good health (CMV status not recorded). Some clones in this sample may be carry-over from other donors' samples.

The chain is built from TRBV4-2 and TRBJ2-3; D unresolved. The germline V gene encodes CDR1 LGHNA and CDR2 YNFKEQ. The V and J ends lost 1 base and 0 bases respectively, with 11 bases between them. CDR3 length: 16 residues. The chain's CDR3 is CASSQAATRSTDTQYF. CDR3 bases: TGTGCCAGCAGCCAAGCGGCGACCCGAAGCACAGATACGCAGTATTTT.

The CDR3 sequence: CASSLELGQSYEQYF. CDR3 nucleotide sequence: TGTGCCAGCAGCTTAGAGCTGGGCCAGAGCTACGAGCAGTACTTC. The chain is built from TRBV7-2 and TRBJ2-7; D ambiguous. The CDR3 runs 15 residues. The germline V and J ends were trimmed by 1 base and 3 bases, with 13 bases remaining between them. From germline, CDR1 is SGHTA and CDR2 FQGNSA.

Notes on this clonotype: It may be a read error: a sequence one base away is much more abundant. The chain combines TRBV7-2 with TRBJ2-4; weak D call: TRBD2 (7 bases). The CDR3 contains 16 residues. Germline loops: CDR1 SGHTA, CDR2 FQGNSA. CDR3 sequence: CASSLGAAGARNIQYF. The CDR3 DNA follows: TGTGCCAGCAGCTTAGGGGCGGCGGGGGCCAGAAACATTCAGTACTTC.

The rearrangement uses TRBV7-9 and TRBJ1-1; D remains unclear. This CDR3 is 14 amino acids long. Germline CDR1 reads SEHNR; CDR2 reads FQNEAQ (reference sequence). Between the trimmed V and J ends, which lost 5 bases and 0 bases, there was a span of 10 bases. The CDR3, as DNA: TGTGCCAGCAGCCCGGTGGGAATGAACACTGAAGCTTTCTTT. Translated, it gives CASSPVGMNTEAFF. Drawing the rest from reference TRBV7-9 and TRBJ1-1, the complete variable domain is DTGVSQNPRHKITKRGQNVTFRCDPISEHNRLYWYRQTLGQGPEFLTYFQNEAQLEKSRLLSDRFSAERPKGSFSTLEIQRTEQGDSAMYLCASSPVGMNTEAFFGQGTRLTVV.

This rearrangement joins TRBV12-3 or TRBV12-4 to TRBJ1-1, with no clear D. CDR3 length: 13 amino acids. Trimming shortened V by 8 bases and J by 6 bases, and 16 bases separated the two germline ends. This CDR3 reads CASSRAGGPEAFF. The CDR3 coding sequence is TGTGCCAGCTCCCGGGCGGGAGGCCCTGAAGCTTTCTTT.

A note on this clonotype: Possible read error: a much larger clone is one base away. V usage is TRBV7-2 and J usage is TRBJ2-1, with TRBD1 identical over 12 bases. The CDR3 runs to 15 residues. The V gene's germline CDR1 is SGHTA and CDR2 FQGNSA. Here the CDR3 reads CASSRPGTGGNGQFF. Written as DNA, the CDR3 is TGTGCCAGCAGCCGCCCCGGGACAGGGGGCAATGGGCAGTTCTTC.

Concerning this clonotype itself: At one boundary the junction diverges from the germline segment, which might be a read error. The genes are TRBV2 and TRBJ1-2; a weak D match, TRBD1 (5 bases). The CDR3 is 14 residues long. Germline values: CDR1 SNHLY, CDR2 FYNNEI. The CDR3 protein is CASAYMTANYDYTF. The CDR3, as DNA: TGTGCCAGCGCGTATATGACAGCTAACTATGACTACACCTTC.

This clonotype was seen repeatedly, ten times or more. The rearrangement links TRBV27 to TRBJ1-5; D unclear. CDR1 MNHEY and CDR2 SMNVEV come from the germline V gene (reference sequence). Trimming removed 5 bases at V and 0 bases at J, with 8 bases between. The CDR3 is 14 residues long. CDR3 region: CASSPGYSNQPQHF. The CDR3 DNA is TGTGCCAGCAGTCCAGGTTATAGCAATCAGCCCCAGCATTTT.

In this sample, this clonotype turned up a few times. This rearrangement joins TRBV12-3 or TRBV12-4 to TRBJ2-1, with 7 positions matching TRBD1. With 6 bases clipped from V and 7 bases from J, the junction kept 12 bases outside the gene matches. The CDR3 runs 15 residues. The CDR3 DNA reads as TGTGCCAGCAGCCCCGGGACAGCCGCATGGAATGAGCAGTTCTTC. Translating gives CASSPGTAAWNEQFF.

Concerning this clonotype: With a much larger clone just one base away, this may be a read error. The chain links TRBV7-9 to TRBJ1-2; D not certain. Germline-derived CDR1 and CDR2 are SEHNR and FQNEAQ (reference sequence). This CDR3 comprises 14 residues. CDR3 residues: CANSLRELNYGYTF. The CDR3 coding sequence is TGTGCCAACAGCTTAAGGGAACTAAACTATGGCTACACCTTC.

This clonotype was counted at least ten times. The chain couples TRBV28 to TRBJ1-3, with no clear D. The germline CDR1 and CDR2 sequences are MDHEN and SYDVKM. V lost 5 bases and J lost 4, with 21 bases in between. The CDR3 consists of 17 residues. CDR3 in amino acids: CASSPLRSPNPGNTIYF. The CDR3 nucleotides are TGTGCCAGCAGTCCCCTCAGAAGTCCTAACCCCGGAAACACCATATATTTT.

The genes are TRBV20-1 and TRBJ2-5, with D unclear. The ends were cut back, 2 bases at V and 7 bases at J, with 5 bases in the middle. Germline V gene data show CDR1 as DFQATT and CDR2 as SNEGSKA (reference sequence). The CDR3 is 10 residues long. Here the CDR3 reads CSARWGTQYF. CDR3 sequence (DNA): TGCAGTGCTAGATGGGGGACCCAGTACTTC.